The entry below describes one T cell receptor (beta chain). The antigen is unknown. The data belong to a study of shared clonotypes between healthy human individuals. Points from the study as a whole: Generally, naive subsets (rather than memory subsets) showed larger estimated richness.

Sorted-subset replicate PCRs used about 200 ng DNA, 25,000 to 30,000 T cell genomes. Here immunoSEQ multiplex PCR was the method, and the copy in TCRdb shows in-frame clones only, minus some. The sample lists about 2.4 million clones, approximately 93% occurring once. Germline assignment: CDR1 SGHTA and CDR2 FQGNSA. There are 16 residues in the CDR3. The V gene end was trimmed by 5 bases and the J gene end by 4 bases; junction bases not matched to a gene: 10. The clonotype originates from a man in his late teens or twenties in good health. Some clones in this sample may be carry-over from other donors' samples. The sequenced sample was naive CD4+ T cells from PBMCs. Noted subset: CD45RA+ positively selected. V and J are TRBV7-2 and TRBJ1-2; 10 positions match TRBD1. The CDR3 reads CASSPWDRGVGYGYTF. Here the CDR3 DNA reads TGTGCCAGCAGCCCCTGGGACAGGGGAGTGGGCTATGGCTACACCTTC.